These T cell receptor beta chains were read from a single sample in a study of blood T cell repertoires in COVID-19. The method was immunoSEQ multiplex PCR; TCRdb's version includes in-frame clones alone and lacks a portion of them. Among over 90,000 clones listed, about 87% were seen once. The source material was peripheral blood. These receptor sequences come from a human donor in a cohort sampled during active or convalescent COVID-19. Each CDR3 is given with its conserved first and last residue. The D gene is left open where the match is weak. The size of a clone is reported for some rows only, either as once, few or many, or as a class for expanded clones.

CDR3 DNA,CDR3 protein,clone size,V gene,D gene,J gene
TGTGCCACCCTCCAGGGCGGAAGGAGCAATCAGCCCCAGCATTTT,CATLQGGRSNQPQHF,-,TRBV15,-,TRBJ1-5
TGTGCCAGCAGGGCGGACTCCTCTGGAAACACCATATATTTT,CASRADSSGNTIYF,-,TRBV2,-,TRBJ1-3
TGTGCCAGTAGTCCTCGGGGACAGGGTTCAAATCAGCCCCAGCATTTT,CASSPRGQGSNQPQHF,-,TRBV19,TRBD1,TRBJ1-5
TGTGCCAGCAGCTTCGCACAGGGGACTGGCTACACCTTC,CASSFAQGTGYTF,-,TRBV7-6,TRBD1,TRBJ1-2
TGTGCCAGCAGCTTAGCTGCGGGGGTCTCCTACGAGCAGTACTTC,CASSLAAGVSYEQYF,once,TRBV7-6,TRBD2,TRBJ2-7
TGTGCCAGTAGTATAGTCGGGAGGTTGGGCCAAGAGACCCAGTACTTC,CASSIVGRLGQETQYF,-,TRBV19,TRBD2,TRBJ2-5
TGTGCCAGCAGTTTGACAGGGGGTAGCTGGAACACTGAAGCTTTCTTT,CASSLTGGSWNTEAFF,-,TRBV11-2,TRBD1,TRBJ1-1
TGTGCCAGCAGCCGGAGGGGAGCGGGAACCACAGATACGCAGTATTTT,CASSRRGAGTTDTQYF,-,TRBV11-3,TRBD2,TRBJ2-3
TGCGCCAGCAGCTTAACAGGGGGCGCGGGTGAAAAACTGTTTTTT,CASSLTGGAGEKLFF,-,TRBV5-1,TRBD1,TRBJ1-4
TGCGCCAGCAGCCAAGATGAGACAGGGGCTGGGGCCAACGTCCTGACTTTC,CASSQDETGAGANVLTF,-,TRBV4-1,TRBD1,TRBJ2-6
TGCGCCAGCAGCTTGGGGCAGGGTGGATTTGGCAGCACTGAAGCTTTCTTT,CASSLGQGGFGSTEAFF,-,TRBV5-1,-,TRBJ1-1
TGTGCCAGCAGCAAAAGGTGGGGAGATGGCACTGAAGCTTTCTTT,CASSKRWGDGTEAFF,-,TRBV11-2,-,TRBJ1-1
TGTGCCAGCAGCCAACTTAACTTACCCTACACCTTC,CASSQLNLPYTF,-,TRBV3-1/TRBV3-2,-,TRBJ1-2
TGTGCCAGCTCACCTCGAGACAGGGCGTCCTACGAGCAGTACTTC,CASSPRDRASYEQYF,-,TRBV18,TRBD1,TRBJ2-7
TGTGCCAGCAGCCCTGGGGGACAGGGTCTTTTCGTGGCCCAGTACTTC,CASSPGGQGLFVAQYF,-,TRBV7-9,TRBD1,TRBJ2-5
TGTGCCAGCAGCCCACCCCGGCGGATAGCGGGGTTCGGCGGGGAGCTGTTTTTT,CASSPPRRIAGFGGELFF,-,TRBV14,TRBD2,TRBJ2-2
TGTGCCAGTGTGGACAGGAACTATGGCTACACCTTC,CASVDRNYGYTF,-,TRBV2,TRBD1,TRBJ1-2
TGCAGTGCTAGTAGAGACTTATATAGCAATCAGCCCCAGCATTTT,CSASRDLYSNQPQHF,few,TRBV20-1,-,TRBJ1-5
TGCGCCAGCAGCTCGGGACAGTACCAAGAGACCCAGTACTTC,CASSSGQYQETQYF,-,TRBV5-1,TRBD1,TRBJ2-5
TGTGCCAGCAGTTCAGGGATCCACGAGCAGTACTTC,CASSSGIHEQYF,many,TRBV28,-,TRBJ2-7
TGTGCCAGCAGCGGCTCCAGGGGATCCCGGGAAAAACTGTTTTTT,CASSGSRGSREKLFF,-,TRBV3-1/TRBV3-2,-,TRBJ1-4
TGTGCCAGCAGCTTTACACCCTCTGGAAACACCATATATTTT,CASSFTPSGNTIYF,-,TRBV11-2,-,TRBJ1-3
TGTGCCAGCAGCTCCCTCGGGGGGGACTACACAGATACGCAGTATTTT,CASSSLGGDYTDTQYF,-,TRBV7-9,TRBD2,TRBJ2-3
TGTGCCAGCACGGATGGACCGAGGGCTTCTGAAGCTTTCTTT,CASTDGPRASEAFF,-,TRBV2,-,TRBJ1-1
TGTGCCAGCCAGGGAGGGTATGGCTACACCTTC,CASQGGYGYTF,once,TRBV9,-,TRBJ1-2
TGTGCCAGCAGCTACCCCCTTTTGACTAGCGGGTACAATGAGCAGTTCTTC,CASSYPLLTSGYNEQFF,-,TRBV5-4,TRBD2,TRBJ2-1
TGTGCCAGCAGTTTGGGACAGGGGGCCTACGAGCAGTACTTC,CASSLGQGAYEQYF,-,TRBV28,TRBD1,TRBJ2-7
TGTGCCAGCAGCCTTCGCTCCTGGAGGGTTCCGACTGAAGCTTTCTTT,CASSLRSWRVPTEAFF,-,TRBV9,-,TRBJ1-1
TGTGCCAGCAGCGCTGGACAGGGACCAGATACGCAGTATTTT,CASSAGQGPDTQYF,-,TRBV9,TRBD1,TRBJ2-3
TGTGCCAGTAGCGGGTGGACTGAAGCTTTCTTT,CASSGWTEAFF,-,TRBV19,-,TRBJ1-1
TGTGCCAGCTCTCTGGGACAGGGGGCATTCTATGGCTACACCTTC,CASSLGQGAFYGYTF,-,TRBV18,TRBD1,TRBJ1-2
TGCAGTGCTCCGACGACGGGGACCCAGTACTTC,CSAPTTGTQYF,-,TRBV20-1,-,TRBJ2-5
TGTGCCAGCAGCTGGCCAGGGACAGGCCGGACTAACTATGGCTACACCTTC,CASSWPGTGRTNYGYTF,-,TRBV7-2,TRBD1,TRBJ1-2
TGTGCCAGCAGCTACGGACAGGATAGCACAGATACGCAGTATTTT,CASSYGQDSTDTQYF,-,TRBV6-6,TRBD1,TRBJ2-3
TGCGCCAGCAGCTTGGACGCCGGGACAGCGAAAGCTTTCTTT,CASSLDAGTAKAFF,few,TRBV5-1,TRBD1,TRBJ1-1
TGCAGCGTTTTAGAGGACAGAATCTACAATGAGCAGTTCTTC,CSVLEDRIYNEQFF,-,TRBV29-1,-,TRBJ2-1
TGTGCCACCAGTGACGGGGGGGCGAATCAGCCCCAGCATTTT,CATSDGGANQPQHF,-,TRBV24-1,-,TRBJ1-5
TGTGCCAGCAGCTTTCAGACAGCAACTAATGAAAAACTGTTTTTT,CASSFQTATNEKLFF,once,TRBV5-6,-,TRBJ1-4
TGCGCCAGCAGCTTGGGGGACAGACGTTACACTGAAGCTTTCTTT,CASSLGDRRYTEAFF,-,TRBV5-1,TRBD1,TRBJ1-1
TGTGCCAGCAGCCAAGCGCGAGGGGGGGCCACAGATACGCAGTATTTT,CASSQARGGATDTQYF,-,TRBV3-1/TRBV3-2,-,TRBJ2-3
TGCGCCAGCAGTGACTCGGGGCCTGACTTCCTAGCGGGGGCCATGTACAATGAGCAGTTCTTC,CASSDSGPDFLAGAMYNEQFF,-,TRBV10-2,TRBD2,TRBJ2-1
TGCAGCGTTGCAACAGGGGGCAGCACAGATACGCAGTATTTT,CSVATGGSTDTQYF,few,TRBV29-1,TRBD1,TRBJ2-3
TGCGCCAGCAGCCAAGAGGGGCACACTAATGAAAAACTGTTTTTT,CASSQEGHTNEKLFF,-,TRBV4-3,-,TRBJ1-4
TGTGCCAGCAGCTTAGCGGCCCACACCGGGGAGCTGTTTTTT,CASSLAAHTGELFF,-,TRBV7-2,-,TRBJ2-2
TGCGCCAGCAGCTCTCGTACAGGGGCAAACCCCGACACTGAAGCTTTCTTT,CASSSRTGANPDTEAFF,few,TRBV5-1,TRBD1,TRBJ1-1
TGTGCCAGCAGTGAAGCGCGGGGGGGGTACACTGAAGCTTTCTTT,CASSEARGGYTEAFF,-,TRBV2,-,TRBJ1-1
TGTGCCAGTAGTACAGGGGGCTTAGACGAGCAGTACTTC,CASSTGGLDEQYF,-,TRBV19,TRBD1,TRBJ2-7
TGTGCCAGCAGCCTTAACTATGGGACAGGGCACTCTCCGGGCTACACCTTC,CASSLNYGTGHSPGYTF,-,TRBV4-2,TRBD1,TRBJ1-2
TGTGCCAGCAGCACCAGGACAGGGTCGGCTTTCTTT,CASSTRTGSAFF,-,TRBV7-2,TRBD1,TRBJ1-1
TGTGCCAGCAGCTTTACTAGCGGGGGCGATACGCAGTATTTT,CASSFTSGGDTQYF,-,TRBV9,TRBD2,TRBJ2-3
TGCGCCAGCACGACAGGGGTTTGGGCCGGGGAGCTGTTTTTT,CASTTGVWAGELFF,-,TRBV4-1,TRBD1,TRBJ2-2
TGCGCCAGCAGCTGGACCCCTAGCGAAAGCACAGATACGCAGTATTTT,CASSWTPSESTDTQYF,-,TRBV5-1,-,TRBJ2-3
TGTGCCATCAGGCCCACGATGGGGAGAGATAATTCACCCCTCCACTTT,CAIRPTMGRDNSPLHF,-,TRBV10-3,-,TRBJ1-6